The 2 T cell receptor beta chains given below trace back to one sample, sequenced in a study of T-cell reconstitution after alpha-beta-depleted transplantation in children. Unique molecular identifiers were incorporated during preparation of the TCRbeta library. TCRdb re-analysed the PCR reads in MiXCR, keeping a single row per CDR3 protein. This sample has 77,000 or so distinct CDR3 sequences, with about a sixth found just once. The sample was PBMCs, mostly from graft donor cells, taken 360 days after TCRalphabeta/CD19-depleted stem cell transplant. The receptors shown here come from a male patient aged 2 to 10 who had a stem cell transplant for acute lymphoblastic leukemia, so the T cells may come from the graft donor.

In this sample, this clonotype turned up many times. V and J are TRBV7-9 and TRBJ2-5; TRBD1 might be the D (5 bases). CDR3 length: 14 amino acids. The V gene's germline CDR1 is SEHNR and CDR2 FQNEAQ (reference sequence). Trimming shortened V by 5 bases and J by 1 base, and 11 bases separated the two germline ends. The CDR3 here is CASSPRQSQETQYF. CDR3 nucleotide sequence: TGTGCCAGCAGCCCGAGACAGTCCCAAGAGACCCAGTACTTC.

The chain combines TRBV5-1 with TRBJ2-7; a weak D match, TRBD1 (6 bases). V gave up 4 bases and J gave up 1 base, with 12 bases separating them. The CDR3 has 14 residues. The V gene's germline CDR1 is SGHRS and CDR2 YFSETQ. In DNA, the CDR3 is TGCGCCAGCAGCGGGGACAACTATTCCTACGAGCAGTACTTC. It translates to CASSGDNYSYEQYF.